One and the same sample provided the 18 T cell receptor beta chains below, sequenced in a study of blood T cell repertoires in COVID-19. Sequenced by immunoSEQ multiplex PCR; TCRdb stores in-frame clones only, minus some. This sample has fewer than 200,000 clones, with roughly 82% found just once. Specimen: PBMCs or T cells enriched from blood (not recorded which). These TCRs come from a woman aged 60-70 years with acute COVID-19.

CDR3 region: CASSTAWTGVSEKLFF. The CDR3 DNA sequence: TGTGCCAGCAGTACAGCCTGGACAGGGGTTAGTGAAAAACTGTTTTTT. The chain links TRBV27 to TRBJ1-4, with 9 positions matching TRBD1. This CDR3 region has 16 residues. V trimming: 5 bases; J trimming: 7 bases; junction bases outside the gene matches: 11. Germline V gene data show CDR1 as MNHEY and CDR2 as SMNVEV (reference sequence).

The rearrangement links TRBV30 to TRBJ1-6; D is ambiguous. CDR1 is GTSNPN and CDR2 is SVGIG in the germline V gene (reference sequence). CDR3 size: 13 residues. V was trimmed by 4 bases and J by 8 bases, leaving 12 bases between them. CDR3 in DNA: TGTGCCTGGAACCGGGTGAGCGATTCACCCCTCCACTTT. Translating gives CAWNRVSDSPLHF.

The CDR3 DNA sequence: TGTGCCAGCAGCCTCCGAGGGGGTTCCTACGAGCAGTACTTC. Protein product: CASSLRGGSYEQYF. This rearrangement joins TRBV5-6 to TRBJ2-7, with TRBD1 as a possible D gene (6 bases). Deletions cut 4 bases from V and 1 base from J, with 12 bases between. This CDR3 has 14 residues. Germline V CDR1 and CDR2: SGHDT, YYEEEE.

The CDR3 DNA reads as TGTGCCAGCAGCCATCCGGAGGGAACCCAGTACTTC. Translated, it gives CASSHPEGTQYF. The chain employs TRBV3-1 (or the pseudogene TRBV3-2) and TRBJ2-5, with D tentatively TRBD2 (6 bases). Per the germline V gene, CDR1 is LGHDT and CDR2 is YNNKEL (reference sequence). Trimming stripped 3 bases from V and 8 bases from J, with 10 bases between. The CDR3 has 12 residues.

The chain uses TRBV25-1 and TRBJ2-1, with D perhaps TRBD1 (5 bases). With 3 bases removed from V and 15 bases from J, the gap between germline ends came to 18 bases. The CDR3 is 13 amino acids. Per the germline V gene, CDR1 is MGHDK and CDR2 is SYGVNS. CDR3 nucleotides: TGTGCCAGCAGTGAGGCAGGGAAGGGTCCGCGGTTCTTC. Protein sequence: CASSEAGKGPRFF.

The chain is built from TRBV29-1 and TRBJ2-7, with 8 bases fitting TRBD2. CDR1 is SQVTM, CDR2 ANQGSEA, per germline. V trimming: 3 bases; J trimming: 4 bases; junction bases outside the gene matches: 8. The CDR3 runs 14 residues. This CDR3 reads CSVEGAGGKYEQYF. The CDR3 coding sequence is TGCAGCGTTGAGGGGGCGGGAGGTAAATACGAGCAGTACTTC.

The V and J genes are TRBV11-2 and TRBJ1-2, with a possible D match to TRBD1 (6 bases). Germline CDR1 is SGHAT and CDR2 is FQNNGV. The CDR3 loop spans 12 amino acids. V was cut by 4 bases and J by 6 bases, with 9 bases left in between. The CDR3 loop is CASSSTGNGYTF. CDR3 nucleotides: TGTGCCAGCAGCTCAACAGGGAATGGCTACACCTTC.

This clone is a singleton in its sample. V and J are TRBV10-1 and TRBJ2-1; 8 bases are shared with TRBD2. The CDR3 extends over 15 amino acids. CDR1 is WNHNN and CDR2 is SYGVQD in the germline V gene (reference sequence). J lost 4 bases, V lost 0 bases, and 2 bases had no gene match. In nucleotides, the CDR3 is TGCGCCAGCAGTGAGTCTAGCGGGGAGTACAATGAGCAGTTCTTC. Encoded protein: CASSESSGEYNEQFF.

The chain has TRBV11-2 and TRBJ1-1; D uncertain. Germline-derived CDR1 and CDR2 are SGHAT and FQNNGV. Deletions cut 4 bases from V and 1 base from J, with 13 bases between. The CDR3 has 15 residues. CDR3 amino acids: CASSWSYIRNTEAFF. Here the CDR3 DNA reads TGTGCCAGCAGCTGGAGTTATATCCGGAACACTGAAGCTTTCTTT. Together with reference TRBV11-2 and TRBJ1-1, the CDR3 gives the full variable domain: EAGVAQSPRYKIIEKRQSVAFWCNPISGHATLYWYQQILGQGPKLLIQFQNNGVVDDSQLPKDRFSAERLKGVDSTLKIQPAKLEDSAVYLCASSWSYIRNTEAFFGQGTRLTVV.

V and J are TRBV6-5 and TRBJ2-3; the match to TRBD1 covers 7 bases. CDR1 and CDR2 from the germline V gene are MNHEY and SVGAGI. The CDR3 covers 15 residues. V shed 5 bases, J shed 8 bases, and the junction held 13 bases outside the gene matches. CDR3 amino acids: CASSTPHRGKGTQYF. Written as DNA, the CDR3 is TGTGCCAGCAGTACGCCGCACAGGGGAAAGGGTACGCAGTATTTT.

This clone was seen a single time. The CDR3 sequence is CASSLGQALEAFF. The CDR3 nucleotides are TGTGCCAGCAGCTTAGGTCAGGCCCTTGAAGCTTTCTTT. The chain links TRBV7-2 to TRBJ1-1, with D uncertain. The germline V gene encodes CDR1 SGHTA and CDR2 FQGNSA. With 1 base removed from V and 7 bases from J, the gap between germline ends came to 10 bases. The CDR3 spans 13 residues.

This sequence joins TRBV5-4 and TRBJ1-3, with a tentative D call TRBD1 (6 bases). The CDR3 runs 16 residues. Germline CDR1 is SGHNT and CDR2 is YYREEE (reference sequence). Between the trimmed V and J ends, which lost 4 bases and 0 bases, there was a span of 14 bases. The CDR3 region is CASSDYRDNSGNTIYF. In nucleotides, the CDR3 is TGTGCCAGCAGCGACTACAGGGATAACTCTGGAAACACCATATATTTT.

CDR3 sequence reads: CSASGRGTADTQYF. For the CDR3, the DNA is TGCAGTGCTAGTGGTCGGGGGACCGCAGATACGCAGTATTTT. V is TRBV20-1 and J is TRBJ2-3; D might be TRBD2 (6 bases). CDR3 length equals 14 residues. The germline V gene encodes CDR1 DFQATT and CDR2 SNEGSKA (reference sequence). V was trimmed by 3 bases and J by 4 bases, leaving 14 bases between them.

V gene TRBV7-2 combines with J gene TRBJ1-6; 8 nucleotides line up with TRBD1. With 7 bases clipped from V and 8 bases from J, the junction kept 7 bases outside the gene matches. Germline CDR1 SGHTA, CDR2 FQGNSA. The CDR3 has 14 amino acids. The CDR3 protein is CASIGGTGYSPLHF. CDR3 nucleotides: TGTGCCAGCATCGGAGGGACAGGTTATTCACCCCTCCACTTT.

This chain links TRBV7-8 with TRBJ1-1, with 7 bases identical to TRBD1. The CDR3 runs 13 residues. Germline trimming cut 5 bases from V and 1 base from J; bases unmatched to any gene: 1. From germline, CDR1 is SGHVS and CDR2 FQNEAQ. The CDR3 protein is CASSRDRNTEAFF. CDR3 nucleotide sequence: TGTGCCAGCAGCCGGGACAGGAACACTGAAGCTTTCTTT. The full variable domain, its missing parts supplied by reference TRBV7-8 and TRBJ1-1, is GAGVSQSPRYKVAKRGQDVALRCDPISGHVSLFWYQQALGQGPEFLTYFQNEAQLDKSGLPSDRFFAERPEGSVSTLKIQRTQQEDSAVYLCASSRDRNTEAFFGQGTRLTVV.

This clone was counted between two and nine times. The chain joins TRBV4-1 to TRBJ2-3; D unclear. The CDR3 length is 15 residues. Between the trimmed V and J ends, which lost 2 bases and 0 bases, there was a span of 9 bases. Germline V lookup: CDR1 MGHRA, CDR2 YSYEKL. The CDR3 sequence is CASSQYTPSTDTQYF. CDR3 bases: TGCGCCAGCAGCCAATACACACCAAGCACAGATACGCAGTATTTT.

CDR3: CASSAGGLGNQPQHF. The CDR3 nucleotides are TGTGCCAGCAGCGCAGGGGGACTTGGCAATCAGCCCCAGCATTTT. J is TRBJ1-5 and V is TRBV7-2; 7 bases map to TRBD1. CDR3 length: 15 residues. V shed 5 bases, J shed 2 bases, and the junction held 6 bases outside the gene matches. In germline, CDR1 is SGHTA, CDR2 FQGNSA.

The gene calls are TRBV7-9 and TRBJ1-2, with 12 bases that match TRBD1. Germline V gene lookup returns CDR1 SEHNR and CDR2 FQNEAQ (reference sequence). Trimming took 7 bases from V and 7 from J; bases not matched to a gene: 4. The CDR3 covers 13 residues. The CDR3 DNA reads TGTGCCAGCACGGGACAGGGGGCTGGTGGCTACACCTTC. This gives the protein CASTGQGAGGYTF. The full variable domain, rest sourced from reference TRBV7-9 and TRBJ1-2, is DTGVSQNPRHKITKRGQNVTFRCDPISEHNRLYWYRQTLGQGPEFLTYFQNEAQLEKSRLLSDRFSAERPKGSFSTLEIQRTEQGDSAMYLCASTGQGAGGYTFGSGTRLTVV.